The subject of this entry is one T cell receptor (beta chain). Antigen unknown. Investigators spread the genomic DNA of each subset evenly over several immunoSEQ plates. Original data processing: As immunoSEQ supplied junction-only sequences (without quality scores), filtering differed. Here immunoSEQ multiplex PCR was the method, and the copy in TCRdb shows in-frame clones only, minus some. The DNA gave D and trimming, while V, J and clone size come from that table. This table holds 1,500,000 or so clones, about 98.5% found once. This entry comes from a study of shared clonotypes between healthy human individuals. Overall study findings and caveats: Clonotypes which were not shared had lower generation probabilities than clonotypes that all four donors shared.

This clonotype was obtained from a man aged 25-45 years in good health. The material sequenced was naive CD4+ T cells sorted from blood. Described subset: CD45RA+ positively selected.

CDR3 coding DNA: TGTGCCAGCAGTCCCCGGGGGCAACCCTACGAGCAGTACTTC. Residues: CASSPRGQPYEQYF. This chain uses TRBV6-5 with TRBJ2-7; D might be TRBD1 or TRBD2, each matching 6 bases. CDR3 length: 14 amino acids. Germline-derived CDR1 and CDR2 are MNHEY and SVGAGI. Trimming left V 5 bases short and J 2 bases short, with 13 bases between.